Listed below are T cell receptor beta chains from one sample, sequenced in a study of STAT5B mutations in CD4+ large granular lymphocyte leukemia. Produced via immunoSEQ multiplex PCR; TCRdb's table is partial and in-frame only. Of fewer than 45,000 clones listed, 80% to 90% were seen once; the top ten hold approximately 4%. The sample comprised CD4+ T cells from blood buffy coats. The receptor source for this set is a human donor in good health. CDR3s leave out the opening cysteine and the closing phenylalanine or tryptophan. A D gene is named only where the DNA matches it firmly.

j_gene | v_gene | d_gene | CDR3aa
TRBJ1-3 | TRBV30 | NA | AWTSGVGNTIY
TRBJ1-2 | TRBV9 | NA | ASSVEAGTTQGYT
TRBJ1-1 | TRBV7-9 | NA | ASSSRERLNTEAF
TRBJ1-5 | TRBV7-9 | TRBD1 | ASSQDRGADQPQH
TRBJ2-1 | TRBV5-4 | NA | ASSLDRLGYNEQF
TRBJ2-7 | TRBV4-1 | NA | ASSQDPAEAYEQY
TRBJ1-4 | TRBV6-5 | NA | ATQPDATNEKLF
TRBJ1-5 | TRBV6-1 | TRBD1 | ASSQGQGNQPQH
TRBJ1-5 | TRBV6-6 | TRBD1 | ASSDRDNQPQH
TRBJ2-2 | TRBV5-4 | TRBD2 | ASSPSGANTGELF
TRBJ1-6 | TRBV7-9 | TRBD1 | ASSLRTGDGSPLH
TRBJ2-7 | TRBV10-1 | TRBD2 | ASSERHPGLAGDEQY
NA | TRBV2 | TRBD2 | ASSEGIAGGYEQY
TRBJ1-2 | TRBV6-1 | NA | ASSESRIAGYT
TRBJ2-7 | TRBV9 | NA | ASSGGDTQY
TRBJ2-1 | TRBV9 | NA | ASSEQGDSDNEQF
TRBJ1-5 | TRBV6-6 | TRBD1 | ASLDRASNQPQH
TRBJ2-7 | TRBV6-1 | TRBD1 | ASRIDRGSYEQY
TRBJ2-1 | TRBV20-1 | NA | SSLRGDNQF
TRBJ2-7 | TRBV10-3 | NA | AISAGQASYEQY
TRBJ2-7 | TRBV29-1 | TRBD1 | NQIGTGGLYEQY
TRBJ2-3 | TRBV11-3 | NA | ASSPDPSTDTQY
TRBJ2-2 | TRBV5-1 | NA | ASSLISQGSGELF
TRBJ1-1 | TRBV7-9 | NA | ASTRRGGNTEAF
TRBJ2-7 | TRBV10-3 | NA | AISGGDEQY
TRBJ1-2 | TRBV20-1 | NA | SATNRVGYT
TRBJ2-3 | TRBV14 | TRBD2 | ASSPLGLTSGPDTQY
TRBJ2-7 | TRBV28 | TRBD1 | ATRQGDEQY
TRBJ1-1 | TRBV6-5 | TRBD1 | ASRMGQGNTEAF
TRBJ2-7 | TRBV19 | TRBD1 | ASSFDRGSYEQY
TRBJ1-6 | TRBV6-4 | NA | ASRQGVNSPLH
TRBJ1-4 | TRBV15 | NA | ATSGGGLTGSTTNEKLF
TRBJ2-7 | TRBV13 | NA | ASSLRGVSSYEQY
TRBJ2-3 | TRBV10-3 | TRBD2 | AISEGPGTSGRGDTQY
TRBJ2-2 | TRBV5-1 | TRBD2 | ASSLGLAVDGELF
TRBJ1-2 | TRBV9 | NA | ASSAEPRGPGYT
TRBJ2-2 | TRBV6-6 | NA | ASGASDNGELF
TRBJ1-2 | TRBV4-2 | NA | ASSLRRVEDGYT
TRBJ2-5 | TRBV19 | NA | ASSIDRETQY
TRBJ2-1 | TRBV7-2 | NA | ASSRVREQF
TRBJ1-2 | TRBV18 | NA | ASSPNDSYGYT
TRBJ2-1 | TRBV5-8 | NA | ASSWRGNGAEQF
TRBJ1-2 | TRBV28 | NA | ASSSLAGRSSGYT
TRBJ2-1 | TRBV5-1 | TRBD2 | ASSLEAGASTF
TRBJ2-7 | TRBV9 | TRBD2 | ASSALPGLAVGEQY
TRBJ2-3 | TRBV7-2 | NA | ASSLGLDTQY